This TCR beta chain was identified during a study of T cells after yellow fever vaccination. Study summary: Fractions with few cells were prepared using SMART-Seq v4 Ultra Low Input.

This clonotype was detected only a few times. As yet, its antigen is unknown. The CDR3 totals 15 residues. V lost 6 bases and J lost 4; bases outside the gene matches: 9. Germline V CDR1 and CDR2: LGHNA, YNFKEQ. UMIs and a universal primer site were added when TCR cDNA was made by 5'RACE template switching. TCRdb redid the calling of the 5' RACE reads with MiXCR, one entry per CDR3 protein. The table lists 620,000 or so distinct CDR3 sequences, 9% to 15% of them singletons. General study points: Among primary-vaccination clones, most reappeared after the booster, at 96% for CD4 and about 90% for CD8. Weaker overall, the secondary response nonetheless peaked faster (day 5 versus 15).

The sample here was PBMCs, taken on the day of the yellow fever booster vaccination. The rearrangement links TRBV4-2 to TRBJ1-3; 7 nucleotides agree with TRBD1. This clonotype originated in a man aged 25-40 years who received the YFV17D yellow fever vaccine. The CDR3 sequence is CASRGGTDAGNTIYF. DNA of the CDR3: TGTGCCAGCAGGGGCGGGACAGACGCCGGAAACACCATATATTTT.